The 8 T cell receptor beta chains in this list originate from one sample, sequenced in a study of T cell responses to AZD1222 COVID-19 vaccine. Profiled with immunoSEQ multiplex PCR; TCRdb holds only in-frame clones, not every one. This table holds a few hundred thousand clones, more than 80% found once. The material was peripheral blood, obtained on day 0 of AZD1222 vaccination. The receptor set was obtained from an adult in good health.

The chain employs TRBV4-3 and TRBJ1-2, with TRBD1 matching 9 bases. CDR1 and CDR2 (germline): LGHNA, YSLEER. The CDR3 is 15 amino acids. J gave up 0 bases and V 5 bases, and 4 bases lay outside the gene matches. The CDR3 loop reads CASSDRDRANYGYTF. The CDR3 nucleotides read TGCGCCAGCAGCGACCGGGACAGGGCTAACTATGGCTACACCTTC.

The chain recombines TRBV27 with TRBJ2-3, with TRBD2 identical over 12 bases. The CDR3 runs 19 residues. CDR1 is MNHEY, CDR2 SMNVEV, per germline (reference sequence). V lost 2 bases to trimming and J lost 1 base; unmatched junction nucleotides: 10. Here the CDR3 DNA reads TGTGCCAGCAGTTTAAGACTAGCGGGAGAAGGCAGGGGCACAGATACGCAGTATTTT. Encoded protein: CASSLRLAGEGRGTDTQYF.

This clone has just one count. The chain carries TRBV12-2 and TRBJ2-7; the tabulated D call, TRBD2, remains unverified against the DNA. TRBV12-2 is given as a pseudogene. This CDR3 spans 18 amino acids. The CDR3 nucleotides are TGTGCAAGTCGGGGCCCGCCCGGGACTAGCGGGACCTCCGCCGAGCAGTACTTC. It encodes CASRGPPGTSGTSAEQYF.

CDR3 sequence: CASSLLAGDNNEQFF. CDR3 sequence (DNA): TGCGCCAGCAGCTTATTAGCGGGGGATAACAATGAGCAGTTCTTC. The rearrangement links TRBV5-1 to TRBJ2-1, with 9 nucleotides matching TRBD2. The CDR3 spans 15 residues. The V segment lost 2 bases and the J segment 5 bases; nucleotides outside the gene matches: 5. The germline CDR1 and CDR2 sequences are SGHRS and YFSETQ.

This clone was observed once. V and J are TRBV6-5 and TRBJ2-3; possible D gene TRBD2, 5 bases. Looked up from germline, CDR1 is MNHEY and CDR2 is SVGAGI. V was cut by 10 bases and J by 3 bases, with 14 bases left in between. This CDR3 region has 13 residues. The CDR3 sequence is CATLGPGTDTQYF. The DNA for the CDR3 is TGTGCCACCCTTGGGCCGGGGACAGATACGCAGTATTTT.

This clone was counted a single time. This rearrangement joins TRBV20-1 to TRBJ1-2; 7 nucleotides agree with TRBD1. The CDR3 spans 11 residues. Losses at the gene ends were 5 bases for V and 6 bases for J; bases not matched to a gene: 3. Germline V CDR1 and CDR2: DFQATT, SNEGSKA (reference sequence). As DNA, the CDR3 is TGCAGTGCTCCGACAGGGAATGGCTACACCTTC. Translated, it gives CSAPTGNGYTF.

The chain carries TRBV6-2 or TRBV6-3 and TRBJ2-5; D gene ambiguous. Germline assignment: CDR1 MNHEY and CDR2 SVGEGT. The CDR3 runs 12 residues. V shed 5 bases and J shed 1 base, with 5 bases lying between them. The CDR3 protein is CASSGPQETQYF. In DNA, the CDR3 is TGTGCCAGCAGTGGACCCCAAGAGACCCAGTACTTC.

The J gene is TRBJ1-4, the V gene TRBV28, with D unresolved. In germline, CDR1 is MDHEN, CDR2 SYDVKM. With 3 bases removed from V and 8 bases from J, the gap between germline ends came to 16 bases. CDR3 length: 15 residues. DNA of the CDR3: TGTGCCAGCAGTTTCCCGGGCTTCTCTAGGGAAAAACTGTTTTTT. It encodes CASSFPGFSREKLFF. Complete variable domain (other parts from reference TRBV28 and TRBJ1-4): DVKVTQSSRYLVKRTGEKVFLECVQDMDHENMFWYRQDPGLGLRLIYFSYDVKMKEKGDIPEGYSVSREKKERFSLILESASTNQTSMYLCASSFPGFSREKLFFGSGTQLSVL.